This TCR beta chain emerged from a study of shared clonotypes between healthy human individuals (TCRdb year 2020). Study-level background: A few men and a couple of women, aged 18 to 49 years, made up the cohort. Per donor, three plates each were used for CD4 naive and CD4 memory, two for CD8 naive, and one for CD8 memory. Blood TCR repertoires of about five healthy adults were deeply sequenced to estimate repertoire size and the extent of clonotype sharing between individuals. To increase sequencing depth and limit assay-specific biases, different laboratories used diverse techniques to prepare libraries and sequence TCR repertoires. Per donor, leukapheresis produced somewhere between about 0.9 and 9 billion PBMCs.

As for this clone: Its cognate antigen has yet to be identified. No base quality values were provided; no much bigger clone lies one nucleotide off.

Using the deep immunoSEQ assay, TCR CDR3 regions were amplified from genomic DNA by multiplex PCR. Extracted genomic DNA from each cell subset was distributed evenly across all wells of several immunoSEQ 96-well plates, and each plate was treated as a replicate. For sorted subsets, approximately 210 ng genomic DNA, equal to 25,000 to 35,000 T cell genomes, was loaded into each replicate PCR. Purified libraries were measured with a Qubit 3.0 fluorometer, size-checked on a Bioanalyzer 2100, and measured again with the KAPA Library Quantification kit. Each immunoSEQ 96-well plate was sequenced on its own single-read 150-cycle Illumina NextSeq 550 flow cell. The authors' analysis ran thus. Because the immunoSEQ output held only junctional sequences and lacked quality scores, the filtering could not match the filtering applied to full-length reads. Sequences were annotated with PyIR, a Python wrapper for IgBLAST v1.9, using IMGT germline references to assign V/J genes and CDR3. Any read was removed if the V/J assignment was weak (E-value above 1e-6), the CDR3 was missing, or the read contained stop codons, out-of-frame junctions, or ambiguous translated residues. V3J clonotypes were defined as sequences sharing the same inferred V gene, J gene, and CDR3 amino acid sequence. The percentage overlap between two repertoires was calculated by dividing the number of shared unique clonotypes by the size of the smaller repertoire. RTK rarefaction, the Chao1 estimator, and Recon v2.1 estimates of unobserved clonotypes were used to assess repertoire richness. Generation probabilities for all TCRbeta clonotypes obtained by the gDNA method from a few donors were computed using OLGA. TCRdb holds this immuneACCESS table with in-frame rearrangements only. Some clones are missing; in checked studies, unresolved V genes explain under half, and the rest has no known cause. D and trimming were read from the DNA, whereas the V and J calls and clone size are those reported in that table. For this sample the table gives about 1,900,000 clones, of which about 95% were detected only once. The ten largest clonotypes hold 1% to 1.5% of the sample.

The germline V gene (reference sequence) yields LNHDA for CDR1 and SQIVND for CDR2. There are 14 amino acids in the CDR3, from cysteine to phenylalanine inclusive. Of all the DNA, just the CDR3 is kept, 42 bases in frame from base 1. V lost 3 bases and J lost 1 base; the stretch between them is 9 bases long. Study-wide findings and limitations: Incomplete sequencing was indicated by rarefaction of sorted-subset datasets, despite the large sequencing depth. Across a handful of donors, about 5% of naive CD4, roughly 3.5% of naive CD8, 2.3% of memory CD4, and over 0.35% of memory CD8 clonotypes were shared. Clonotypes shared by all four sorted-subset donors showed higher generation probabilities than non-shared clonotypes. Estimated clonotype richness was generally larger for naive than for memory subsets. Pairwise subsampling led to the expectation that sequencing depth would affect the degree of clonotype sharing among donors. The genetic and exposure-history diversity represented was limited by the small number of donors. Only blood was sampled, and tissue TCR repertoires likely differ from those in blood.

CD8 naive samples consisted of CD45RO-negative cells that were positively selected for CCR7, yielding a CD45RA+CCR7+ population without TemRA cells. Donors were healthy HIV-negative adults with no recently reported acute infections or vaccinations. Only Caucasian adults living in Nashville, Tennessee, USA were represented among the donors. After blood collection by leukapheresis, PBMCs were isolated using Ficoll-Histopaque density gradient centrifugation and then cryopreserved in the vapor phase of liquid nitrogen. Analytical flow cytometry was used to check the purity and quantity of each magnetically sorted T cell population. From each sorted fraction, genomic DNA was isolated and quantified by UV absorbance on a Nanodrop 2000c.

Specimen: naive CD8+ T cells sorted from blood. The meaning of the sample's cell subset or site label: CD45RA+CCR7+. This TCR was sampled from a man aged 18 to 30 in good health. Recombination linked TRBV19 to TRBJ1-1; matching of 5 bases hints at TRBD1 as the D gene. The nucleotide sequence reads TGTGCCAGTAGTATGGGGGAAAGGAACACTGAAGCTTTCTTT. It translates as CASSMGERNTEAFF.